The TCR beta chain under discussion was sequenced for a study of cytotoxic CD8 clonotypes in ibrutinib-treated CLL. CDR3 length equals 13 residues. Germline V gives CDR1 MRHNA, CDR2 SNTAGT. Trimming pared 4 bases from V and 1 base from J, leaving 4 bases between. TCRdb's copy holds only in-frame clones and misses some; the assay was immunoSEQ multiplex PCR. The sample holds 140,000 or so clones, roughly three quarters seen once. By share, this clone ranks as medium-sized. The V call is TRBV6-4, the J call TRBJ2-2, with unresolved D. The clonotype comes from a human donor with chronic lymphocytic leukemia. Material: PBMCs, obtained after 12 months of ibrutinib treatment. The CDR3 DNA reads TGTGCCAGCAGTGCAGGGAACACCGGGGAGCTGTTTTTT. Protein: CASSAGNTGELFF.